What follows describes a single TCR beta chain. The antigen is undetermined. This sample was taken from a study of tumor and adjacent non-tumor tissue in lung cancer. Study results and caveats: Normal lung showed higher cumulative top 100 clone frequency than tumor. Patients with more diverse tumor TCRs had worse survival. Compared with tumor, normal lung showed significantly lower TCR diversity.

The library came from three nested PCR rounds adapted from ARM-PCR protocols. TCRdb redid the calling of the multiplex PCR reads with MiXCR, one entry per CDR3 protein. This sample has roughly 140,000 distinct CDR3 sequences, with around 60% found just once. Trimming took 3 bases from V and 5 from J, leaving 17 bases between them. The CDR3 covers 15 residues. Germline CDR1 SGHDT, CDR2 YYEEEE. This sample's RNA came from whole unsorted tissue. The V and J genes are TRBV5-6 and TRBJ2-5; the D gene is possibly TRBD2 (5 bases). The sequencing input was lung tumor tissue. The clonotype comes from a man aged 55 to 70 with small cell lung cancer. In nucleotides, the CDR3 is TGTGCCAGCAGCTCCCCAGCAGCGGAACAGGAGACCCAGTACTTC. Translation: CASSSPAAEQETQYF.